Listed here are 14 T cell receptor beta chains from one sample, sequenced in a study of T-cell memory formation after mild COVID-19. TCRdb redid the calling of the 5' RACE reads with MiXCR, one entry per CDR3 protein. Counted here are 50,000 or so distinct CDR3 sequences, around a quarter occurring once; the ten biggest clones make up around 46%. Sequencing used PBMCs or a T cell subset sorted from them (not recorded which). Source of these receptors: a man between 18 and 35 years old who had mild COVID-19 (a few samples of this study predate the infection). Cell type and time point are not known.

CDR3 nucleotide sequence: TGTGCCAGCAGTTACCCACAGGGGTCCTACAATGAGCAGTTCTTC. This sequence encodes CASSYPQGSYNEQFF. The V call is TRBV6-2 or TRBV6-3, the J call TRBJ2-1; 7 nucleotides line up with TRBD1. Germline V gene lookup returns CDR1 MNHEY and CDR2 SVGEGT. The V gene end was trimmed by 2 bases and the J gene end by 1 base; junction bases not matched to a gene: 2. The CDR3 length is 15 residues.

This clonotype was detected a few times. This chain connects TRBV12-3 or TRBV12-4 to TRBJ2-2; no definite D call. Trimming took 4 bases from V and 6 from J, leaving 9 bases between them. The CDR3 sequence is 13 residues long. Written as DNA, the CDR3 is TGTGCCAGCAGTTCGTTCTTAGCCGGGGAGCTGTTTTTT. It yields the protein CASSSFLAGELFF.

This clonotype was picked up a small number of times. This chain uses TRBV29-1 with TRBJ2-7; D may correspond to TRBD1 or TRBD2 (5 bases each). CDR3 length equals 11 residues. Germline V gives CDR1 SQVTM, CDR2 ANQGSEA. V was cut by 4 bases and J by 6 bases, with 10 bases left in between. CDR3 protein: CSVVGAGEQYV. The CDR3 nucleotides are TGCAGCGTTGTCGGGGCGGGCGAGCAGTACGTC.

This clonotype was counted only a few times. This chain's CDR3 is CASSEKGQVSNYGYTF. As DNA, the CDR3 is TGTGCCAGCAGCGAAAAGGGACAGGTCTCTAACTATGGCTACACCTTC. J is TRBJ1-2 and V is TRBV5-5; 8 nucleotides agree with TRBD1. Germline V gene lookup returns CDR1 SGHKS and CDR2 YYEKEE (reference sequence). V dropped 4 bases and J dropped 0; count of bases not matched to a gene: 8. The CDR3 sequence is 16 residues long.

CDR3 DNA: TGTGCCAGCAGTTATTCGGGTCGTAATCAGCCCCAGCATTTT. It encodes CASSYSGRNQPQHF. The genes are TRBV6-5 and TRBJ1-5; D gene ambiguous. This CDR3 comprises 14 residues. Germline CDR1 is MNHEY and CDR2 is SVGAGI. Between the trimmed V and J ends, which lost 3 bases and 4 bases, there was a span of 10 bases.

The CDR3 sequence is CATYHRDNTDTQYF. CDR3 DNA sequence: TGTGCCACATACCACCGGGACAACACAGATACGCAGTATTTT. The gene calls are TRBV2 and TRBJ2-3; D possibly corresponds to TRBD1 (6 bases). The ends were cut back, 10 bases at V and 2 bases at J, with 16 bases in the middle. The CDR3 length is 14 residues. Germline-derived CDR1 and CDR2 are SNHLY and FYNNEI.

In this sample, this clonotype turned up many times. In nucleotides, the CDR3 is TGTGCCAGCAGCCTTGGACTAGCGGGGAACAATGAGCAGTTCTTC. Translating it yields CASSLGLAGNNEQFF. V is TRBV7-3 and J is TRBJ2-1, with 12 bases fitting TRBD2. The V segment lost 5 bases and the J segment 5 bases; nucleotides outside the gene matches: 4. Germline CDR1 and CDR2: SGHTA and FQGTGA. This CDR3 has 15 amino acids. The full variable domain, with the rest looked up from reference TRBV7-3 and TRBJ2-1, is GAGVSQTPSNKVTEKGKYVELRCDPISGHTALYWYRQSLGQGPEFLIYFQGTGAADDSGLPNDRFFAVRPEGSVSTLKIQRTERGDSAVYLCASSLGLAGNNEQFFGPGTRLTVL.

This clonotype has just a few counts. This sequence joins TRBV6-5 and TRBJ2-3; D uncertain. V lost 4 bases, J lost 0 bases, and 11 bases lay in between. In germline, CDR1 is MNHEY, CDR2 SVGAGI. This CDR3 has 15 residues. CDR3: CASSLRHSSTDTQYF. DNA for the CDR3: TGTGCCAGCAGTTTGCGACACTCTAGCACAGATACGCAGTATTTT.

This rearrangement joins TRBV29-1 to TRBJ2-7, with TRBD2 matching over 8 bases. V gave up 7 bases and J gave up 1 base; unmatched junction bases: 9. The CDR3 is 14 residues long. Germline CDR1 and CDR2: SQVTM and ANQGSEA. CDR3: CSAAGGVRSYEQYF. The DNA of the CDR3 is TGCAGCGCCGCCGGGGGGGTTAGGTCCTACGAGCAGTACTTC.

V is TRBV24-1 and J is TRBJ2-5, with D tentatively TRBD2 (5 bases). The germline V and J ends were trimmed by 4 bases and 4 bases, with 6 bases remaining between them. CDR3 length: 12 residues. Germline CDR1 reads KGHDR; CDR2 reads SFDVKD. The CDR3 region has the DNA TGTGCCACCAGTGAAGGAGGAGAGACCCAGTACTTC. Amino acids: CATSEGGETQYF.

This clonotype was observed once. The chain carries TRBV7-2 and TRBJ1-1; no clear D gene. Germline CDR1 SGHTA, CDR2 FQGNSA. Trimming left V 3 bases short and J 4 bases short, with 15 bases between. The CDR3 consists of 15 residues. CDR3 bases: TGTGCCAGCAGCTTCCTCGGAGTACTAGGCACTGAAGCTTTCTTT. Translating gives CASSFLGVLGTEAFF.

This clonotype turned up a few times. The J gene is TRBJ2-3, the V gene TRBV10-3; D ambiguous. CDR1 is ENHRY, CDR2 SYGVKD, per germline. The CDR3 sequence is 16 residues long. V was trimmed by 6 bases and J by 0 bases, leaving 16 bases between them. The CDR3, as DNA: TGTGCCATCAGGGGTGGGCAGTCTCCTAGCACAGATACGCAGTATTTT. Amino acids: CAIRGGQSPSTDTQYF.

This clonotype was observed at least ten times. This chain's CDR3 is CASRRTSGGTDTQYF. The CDR3, as DNA: TGTGCCAGCAGACGGACTAGCGGGGGGACAGATACGCAGTATTTT. The chain couples TRBV7-3 to TRBJ2-3; 14 nucleotides align to TRBD2. Germline CDR1 is SGHTA and CDR2 is FQGTGA. This CDR3 contains 15 residues. The V segment lost 6 bases and the J segment 3 bases; nucleotides outside the gene matches: 2.

This clonotype appeared a few times. This chain joins TRBV30 and TRBJ2-7; tentative D call: TRBD2 (6 bases). The CDR3 covers 13 residues. The ends were cut back, 3 bases at V and 7 bases at J, with 16 bases in the middle. Germline CDR1 reads GTSNPN; CDR2 reads SVGIG (reference sequence). CDR3 nucleotide sequence: TGTGCCTGGAGCACGGGACTGAGCGGGGAGCAGTACTTC. It codes for CAWSTGLSGEQYF.